One and the same sample provided the 22 T cell receptor beta chains below, sequenced in a study of blood T cell repertoires in COVID-19. Data came from immunoSEQ multiplex PCR; TCRdb stores just in-frame clones and leaves some out. This sample has roughly 200,000 clones, with around 91% found just once. Material: peripheral blood. Receptors originate from a man aged 45-60 years with acute or convalescent COVID-19.

This clone has just one count. This rearrangement joins TRBV5-1 to TRBJ2-3; 10 bases align to TRBD2. CDR1 and CDR2 from the germline V gene are SGHRS and YFSETQ. The CDR3 is made up of 15 amino acids. With V trimmed by 2 bases and J by 6 bases, 6 bases remained unmatched. The CDR3 bases are TGCGCCAGCAGCTTTAAGCGGGGGGGCCTCGATACGCAGTATTTT. This encodes CASSFKRGGLDTQYF.

The chain is built from TRBV11-2 and TRBJ1-2; 8 nucleotides line up with TRBD1. Per the germline V gene, CDR1 is SGHAT and CDR2 is FQNNGV. The CDR3 is 15 residues long. After removal of 3 bases from V and 4 bases from J, the junction contained 7 bases not matched to a gene. The CDR3 DNA follows: TGTGCCAGCAGCTTCCTCCCCGGGACAGGCTATGGCTACACCTTC. It is translated as CASSFLPGTGYGYTF.

The rearrangement joins TRBV21-1 to TRBJ1-6. TRBV21-1 is a documented pseudogene. The CDR3 consists of 14 residues. The CDR3 reads CASSKVEANSPLHF. The CDR3 DNA sequence: TGTGCCAGCAGCAAAGTTGAGGCGAATTCACCCCTCCACTTT.

The J gene is TRBJ1-1, the V gene TRBV10-1, with D perhaps TRBD1 (6 bases). V shed 2 bases and J shed 1 base, with 14 bases lying between them. The CDR3 totals 16 residues. The germline gives CDR1 WNHNN, CDR2 SYGVQD (reference sequence). The CDR3 loop is CASSEEKGQQNTEAFF. The CDR3 DNA follows: TGCGCCAGCAGTGAGGAAAAAGGACAGCAGAACACTGAAGCTTTCTTT.

The chain carries TRBV7-2 and TRBJ2-1; 13 bases agree with TRBD2. Germline CDR1 reads SGHTA; CDR2 reads FQGNSA. The CDR3 is 16 residues long. V dropped 5 bases and J dropped 9; count of bases not matched to a gene: 10. The CDR3 DNA is TGTGCCAGCAGCCAAGGACTAGCGGGAGCCCAAGGTGAGCAGTTCTTC. The encoded protein is CASSQGLAGAQGEQFF. Supplemented by reference TRBV7-2 and TRBJ2-1, the full variable domain reads GAGVSQSPSNKVTEKGKDVELRCDPISGHTALYWYRQSLGQGLEFLIYFQGNSAPDKSGLPSDRFSAERTGGSVSTLTIQRTQQEDSAVYLCASSQGLAGAQGEQFFGPGTRLTVL.

The chain uses TRBV6-4 and TRBJ2-2, with 11 bases fitting TRBD2. The CDR3 length is 16 residues. Trimming removed 6 bases from V and 4 bases from J; junction bases left unmatched: 7. Germline V CDR1 and CDR2: MRHNA, SNTAGT. The CDR3 DNA reads TGTGCCAGCAGCCTTCTAGCGGGAGGCCCCACCGGGGAGCTGTTTTTT. This encodes CASSLLAGGPTGELFF.

The chain recombines TRBV28 with TRBJ2-5; no clear D. CDR3 size: 13 residues. The V and J ends lost 7 bases and 1 base respectively, with 10 bases between them. From germline, CDR1 is MDHEN and CDR2 SYDVKM. For the CDR3, the DNA is TGTGCCAGCACCCCCACGGGCCAAGAGACCCAGTACTTC. It encodes CASTPTGQETQYF.

The chain links TRBV4-2 to TRBJ1-1, with TRBD1 as a possible D gene (5 bases). Per germline, CDR1 LGHNA and CDR2 YNFKEQ. The CDR3 consists of 14 residues. V was cut by 0 bases and J by 5 bases, with 10 bases left in between. CDR3 in DNA: TGTGCCAGCAGCCAAGATTGGGGGGGGACTGAAGCTTTCTTT. Protein: CASSQDWGGTEAFF.

V and J are TRBV4-1 and TRBJ2-1; D remains ambiguous. CDR1 and CDR2 from the germline V gene are MGHRA and YSYEKL. There are 12 residues in the CDR3. V shed 1 base and J shed 8 bases, with 6 bases lying between them. The CDR3: CASSQGLDEQFF. The CDR3 nucleotides read TGCGCCAGCAGCCAAGGTCTCGATGAGCAGTTCTTC.

The rearrangement uses TRBV15 and TRBJ2-7; D not certain. V was clipped by 1 base and J by 7 bases, with 20 bases between them. Germline loops: CDR1 LNHNV, CDR2 YYDKDF (reference sequence). This CDR3 spans 16 amino acids. Written as DNA, the CDR3 is TGTGCCACCAGCAGAGTATCAATAATGACTCCCGGGGAGCAGTACTTC. It is translated as CATSRVSIMTPGEQYF.

The CDR3 spells CASSLGGLSGNTIYF. CDR3 DNA: TGCGCCAGCAGCTTGGGAGGACTGTCTGGAAACACCATATATTTT. The chain carries TRBV5-1 and TRBJ1-3; D ambiguous. Trimming left V 0 bases short and J 1 base short, with 8 bases between. The CDR3 extends over 15 amino acids. The germline gives CDR1 SGHRS, CDR2 YFSETQ.

The chain combines TRBV2 with TRBJ2-1; 8 positions match TRBD1. Losses at the gene ends were 4 bases for V and 4 bases for J; bases not matched to a gene: 0. The CDR3 contains 13 residues. Germline values: CDR1 SNHLY, CDR2 FYNNEI. CDR3 bases: TGTGCCAGCAGTGGACAGGGGTACAATGAGCAGTTCTTC. This gives the protein CASSGQGYNEQFF.

For the CDR3, the DNA is TGCAGCGTTGACGGGGGTACGAATGAAAAACTGTTTTTT. This sequence encodes CSVDGGTNEKLFF. The chain recombines TRBV29-1 with TRBJ1-4, with TRBD1 as a possible D gene (5 bases). CDR3 length: 13 residues. Per the germline V gene, CDR1 is SQVTM and CDR2 is ANQGSEA. Trimming removed 3 bases at V and 5 bases at J, with 10 bases between.

The chain carries TRBV18 and TRBJ2-1; 9 bases align to TRBD1. V lost 3 bases, J lost 4 bases, and 13 bases stayed unmatched. Germline CDR1 and CDR2: KGHSH and LQKENI. CDR3 length: 18 residues. CDR3: CASSPNQIGTGTYNEQFF. The CDR3 DNA follows: TGTGCCAGCTCACCGAATCAGATTGGGACAGGGACGTACAATGAGCAGTTCTTC.

The V gene is TRBV21-1, the J gene TRBJ1-5; the table assigns TRBD1, which was not confirmed against the DNA. TRBV21-1 is noted as a pseudogene. The CDR3 is 16 residues long. CDR3 sequence reads: CASSKPGGGFGQPQHF. In DNA form, the CDR3 reads TGTGCCAGCAGCAAACCAGGGGGCGGATTCGGTCAGCCCCAGCATTTT.

The chain is built from TRBV7-8 and TRBJ1-2; the match to TRBD1 covers 7 bases. V shed 1 base, J shed 4 bases, and the junction held 6 bases outside the gene matches. The length of the CDR3 is 15 residues. Germline V gene data show CDR1 as SGHVS and CDR2 as FQNEAQ. CDR3 sequence reads: CASSLVGGGGYGYTF. The CDR3 DNA is TGTGCCAGCAGCTTAGTCGGAGGGGGCGGCTATGGCTACACCTTC.

The gene calls are TRBV6-5 and TRBJ2-3; D is undetermined. This CDR3 is built from 15 residues. Germline assignment: CDR1 MNHEY and CDR2 SVGAGI. Trimming removed 2 bases at V and 0 bases at J, with 9 bases between. The CDR3 DNA sequence: TGTGCCAGCAGTTACCGTGCGGATAGCACAGATACGCAGTATTTT. Translation gives CASSYRADSTDTQYF.

The genes are TRBV9 and TRBJ2-2; 8 positions agree with TRBD1. From germline, CDR1 is SGDLS and CDR2 YYNGEE. V was pared by 4 bases and J by 3 bases, with 8 bases of the junction left unmatched. CDR3 length equals 16 residues. DNA for the CDR3: TGTGCCAGCAGCCCGCAGGGGGCAGCCTACACCGGGGAGCTGTTTTTT. This translates into CASSPQGAAYTGELFF.

The chain recombines TRBV7-2 with TRBJ1-2; D is perhaps TRBD1 (5 bases). Germline CDR1 reads SGHTA; CDR2 reads FQGNSA. The CDR3 spans 17 residues. Between the trimmed V and J ends, which lost 5 bases and 7 bases, there was a span of 26 bases. This CDR3 is CASSPWTSGRRGPGYTF. The DNA of the CDR3 is TGTGCCAGCAGCCCGTGGACCTCGGGACGGAGGGGACCTGGCTACACCTTC.

The rearrangement joins TRBV7-2 to TRBJ2-7, with a tentative D call TRBD1 (5 bases). The CDR3 totals 14 residues. CDR1 and CDR2 (germline): SGHTA, FQGNSA. V lost 2 bases to trimming and J lost 5 bases, with 13 bases between them. CDR3 residues: CASSLLPGYDEQYF. The CDR3 DNA reads TGTGCCAGCAGCTTATTACCAGGGTATGACGAGCAGTACTTC.

The rearrangement links TRBV6-1 to TRBJ1-1; D remains unclear. The CDR3 totals 14 residues. Per the germline V gene, CDR1 is MNHNS and CDR2 is SASEGT. V was trimmed by 0 bases and J by 2 bases, leaving 7 bases between them. The CDR3 DNA reads as TGTGCCAGCAGTGAAGCGGCGGTAAACACTGAAGCTTTCTTT. It specifies CASSEAAVNTEAFF.

The V gene is TRBV7-2, the J gene TRBJ2-1; D remains unclear. Looked up from germline, CDR1 is SGHTA and CDR2 is FQGNSA. V was trimmed by 2 bases and J by 9 bases, leaving 8 bases between them. CDR3 length: 12 residues. CDR3 in DNA: TGTGCCAGCAGCTTACATAACGGTGAGCAGTTCTTC. This codes for CASSLHNGEQFF. Combining the CDR3 with reference TRBV7-2 and TRBJ2-1 gives the whole variable domain GAGVSQSPSNKVTEKGKDVELRCDPISGHTALYWYRQSLGQGLEFLIYFQGNSAPDKSGLPSDRFSAERTGGSVSTLTIQRTQQEDSAVYLCASSLHNGEQFFGPGTRLTVL.